One sample yielded the 18 T cell receptor beta chains listed below, sequenced in a study of cytomegalovirus exposure and HLA in healthy donors. Both 60 Vbeta primers and 13 Jbeta primers went into the PCR. Only in-frame clones appear in the TCRdb table, and some are missing; sequencing was by immunoSEQ multiplex PCR. The sample yields around 110,000 clones, roughly three quarters seen once. Specimen: PBMCs. The source is a woman between 18 and 29 years old in good health and CMV-seronegative.

The genes are TRBV13 and TRBJ2-3; TRBD2 agrees at 9 bases. V gave up 1 base and J gave up 6 bases; unmatched junction bases: 8. There are 16 residues in the CDR3. Germline-derived CDR1 and CDR2 are PRHDT and FYEKMQ (reference sequence). The CDR3 DNA reads TGTGCCAGCAGCTTAGTGGCGGGGGGGTCCGGGGATACGCAGTATTTT. Translation: CASSLVAGGSGDTQYF.

V usage is TRBV2 and J usage is TRBJ1-1; possible D gene TRBD1, 6 bases. Germline V lookup: CDR1 SNHLY, CDR2 FYNNEI. The germline V and J ends were trimmed by 2 bases and 4 bases, with 29 bases remaining between them. The CDR3 is 20 amino acids. In nucleotides, the CDR3 is TGTGCCAGCAGTGAATCACTAATACAAGCGACGGGGGCGGGGGGCACTGAAGCTTTCTTT. Residues: CASSESLIQATGAGGTEAFF.

CDR3 in DNA: TGCGCCAGCAGCCAAGGGCCCTCCAACTACAATGAGCAGTTCTTC. Translation: CASSQGPSNYNEQFF. The chain employs TRBV4-1 and TRBJ2-1; D uncertain. V dropped 1 base and J dropped 3 bases, with 10 bases sitting between them. CDR1 and CDR2 (germline): MGHRA, YSYEKL. CDR3 length: 15 amino acids.

V is TRBV28 and J is TRBJ2-3, with TRBD2 matching over 12 bases. J gave up 2 bases and V 5 bases, and 5 bases lay outside the gene matches. This CDR3 is built from 16 residues. Germline assignment: CDR1 MDHEN and CDR2 SYDVKM. CDR3 nucleotide sequence: TGTGCCAGCAGTATCTCTAGCGGGGGGGACACAGATACGCAGTATTTT. Its protein is CASSISSGGDTDTQYF. The complete variable domain, with remaining parts taken from reference TRBV28 and TRBJ2-3, reads DVKVTQSSRYLVKRTGEKVFLECVQDMDHENMFWYRQDPGLGLRLIYFSYDVKMKEKGDIPEGYSVSREKKERFSLILESASTNQTSMYLCASSISSGGDTDTQYFGPGTRLTVL.

The gene calls are TRBV5-4 and TRBJ2-1; maybe TRBD2 (6 bases). The CDR3 is 14 residues long. In germline, CDR1 is SGHNT, CDR2 YYREEE (reference sequence). V gave up 9 bases and J gave up 2 bases, with 15 bases separating them. The CDR3 sequence: CATQRRGPYNEQFF. The CDR3 DNA is TGTGCCACACAAAGGAGGGGCCCCTACAATGAGCAGTTCTTC.

This clone has just a few counts. V and J are TRBV6-1 and TRBJ2-6; a possible D gene is TRBD1 (5 bases). In germline, CDR1 is MNHNS, CDR2 SASEGT. V lost 11 bases, J lost 2 bases, and 10 bases lay in between. This CDR3 comprises 13 residues. In DNA form, the CDR3 reads TGTGCCTCCGTAGGGGCTGGGGCCAACGTCCTGACTTTC. Encoded protein: CASVGAGANVLTF.

The chain couples TRBV28 to TRBJ2-2; D possibly corresponds to TRBD2 (5 bases). V gave up 6 bases and J gave up 5 bases, with 16 bases separating them. Germline CDR1 reads MDHEN; CDR2 reads SYDVKM. The length of the CDR3 is 15 residues. The DNA of the CDR3 is TGTGCCAGCAGCAAGAGTAGTGAGGGAACCGGGGAGCTGTTTTTT. Translation gives CASSKSSEGTGELFF. Looking up the rest from reference TRBV28 and TRBJ2-2 gives the full variable domain: DVKVTQSSRYLVKRTGEKVFLECVQDMDHENMFWYRQDPGLGLRLIYFSYDVKMKEKGDIPEGYSVSREKKERFSLILESASTNQTSMYLCASSKSSEGTGELFFGEGSRLTVL.

The chain recombines TRBV4-1 with TRBJ2-1; D is ambiguous. The CDR3 extends over 14 amino acids. Germline values: CDR1 MGHRA, CDR2 YSYEKL. Between the trimmed V and J ends, which lost 0 bases and 3 bases, there was a span of 6 bases. The CDR3 region is CASSQDQFYNEQFF. CDR3 DNA sequence: TGCGCCAGCAGCCAAGATCAGTTCTACAATGAGCAGTTCTTC.

CDR3 nucleotides: TGTGCCTGGAGTCCCGGACGGACTTACAATGAGCAGTTCTTC. Its translation is CAWSPGRTYNEQFF. V gene TRBV30 combines with J gene TRBJ2-1; a weak D match, TRBD2 (5 bases). Germline V gives CDR1 GTSNPN, CDR2 SVGIG (reference sequence). The CDR3 totals 14 residues. The germline V and J ends were trimmed by 2 bases and 4 bases, with 12 bases remaining between them.

The chain has TRBV30 and TRBJ1-1; no firm D call. Trimming removed 5 bases from V and 5 bases from J, with 9 bases in between. CDR1 is GTSNPN and CDR2 is SVGIG in the germline V gene (reference sequence). The CDR3 has 11 amino acids. CDR3 coding DNA: TGTGCCTGGGGTGGGAGGACTGAAGCTTTCTTT. This sequence encodes CAWGGRTEAFF.

The V gene is TRBV30, the J gene TRBJ1-2; D is possibly TRBD1 (5 bases). V was cut by 7 bases and J by 7 bases, with 13 bases left in between. The CDR3 covers 11 residues. Germline loops: CDR1 GTSNPN, CDR2 SVGIG (reference sequence). CDR3 in DNA: TGTGCCTTGGAAAACCAGGGTGGCTACACCTTC. Its translation: CALENQGGYTF.

This clone was seen more than once but under ten times. The CDR3 loop reads CASAQGGGGTDTQYF. CDR3 coding DNA: TGTGCCAGCGCACAAGGGGGGGGAGGCACAGATACGCAGTATTTT. The V call is TRBV4-2, the J call TRBJ2-3; D may be TRBD2 (7 bases). The CDR3 extends over 15 amino acids. Germline CDR1 reads LGHNA; CDR2 reads YNFKEQ. V was clipped by 8 bases and J by 1 base, with 16 bases between them.

This clone was recorded once. The chain is built from TRBV11-2 and TRBJ2-5, with 8 bases fitting TRBD1. V dropped 7 bases and J dropped 4; count of bases not matched to a gene: 8. CDR3 length equals 14 residues. From germline, CDR1 is SGHAT and CDR2 FQNNGV. The DNA of the CDR3 is TGTGCCAGCACGCAGGGGGCACGCGGAGAGACCCAGTACTTC. Its protein product is CASTQGARGETQYF.

In DNA, the CDR3 is TGTGCCATCAGTGTCTCCGGGACAGGCGAGTATGGCTACACCTTC. Translation: CAISVSGTGEYGYTF. The rearrangement joins TRBV10-3 to TRBJ1-2, with 8 bases fitting TRBD1. V shed 4 bases, J shed 5 bases, and the junction held 9 bases outside the gene matches. The length of the CDR3 is 15 residues. Germline values: CDR1 ENHRY, CDR2 SYGVKD.

V and J are TRBV30 and TRBJ1-6; D is unresolved. Germline lookup yields CDR1 GTSNPN and CDR2 SVGIG (reference sequence). The CDR3 sequence is 13 residues long. V was pared by 0 bases and J by 5 bases, with 5 bases between. DNA of the CDR3: TGTGCCTGGAGTGTACGGGATAATTCACCCCTCCACTTT. Protein sequence: CAWSVRDNSPLHF. Drawing the rest from reference TRBV30 and TRBJ1-6, the complete variable domain is SQTIHQWPATLVQPVGSPLSLECTVEGTSNPNLYWYRQAAGRGLQLLFYSVGIGQISSEVPQNLSASRPQDRQFILSSKKLLLSDSGFYLCAWSVRDNSPLHFGNGTRLTVT.

This chain joins TRBV28 and TRBJ2-7; the match to TRBD1 covers 10 bases. The germline V gene has CDR1 MDHEN and CDR2 SYDVKM. The CDR3 runs 15 residues. The V and J ends lost 1 base and 9 bases, in that order; junction bases with no gene match: 9. The CDR3 DNA reads as TGTGCCAGCAGTTTATACCTCGACAGGGGGCAAGGGCAGTACTTC. It yields the protein CASSLYLDRGQGQYF.

The CDR3 coding sequence is TGTGCCAGCAGCTTAGTGCCGGGACAGGCAACAGATACGCAGTATTTT. Residues: CASSLVPGQATDTQYF. This chain links TRBV7-6 with TRBJ2-3; 8 nucleotides agree with TRBD1. The CDR3 length is 16 residues. V dropped 1 base and J dropped 3; count of bases not matched to a gene: 6. CDR1 SGHVS and CDR2 FNYEAQ come from the germline V gene.

The table lists this clone with a few counts. The chain joins TRBV2 to TRBJ1-6; D not resolved. The CDR3 has 16 residues. Germline V gives CDR1 SNHLY, CDR2 FYNNEI. The V end was cut by 6 bases, the J end by 7 bases, with 19 bases between. The chain's CDR3 is CASRSGLGTLNSPLHF. The CDR3 region has the DNA TGTGCCAGCAGGTCCGGGTTGGGTACCTTGAATTCACCCCTCCACTTT.